This T cell receptor beta chain was identified in a study of identical twins. One entry per CDR3 protein results from TCRdb running MiXCR on the 5' RACE reads. The table includes 250,000 or so distinct CDR3 sequences, roughly 13% detected once. As regards this clonotype: Its target is unknown.

Trimming took 3 bases from V and 9 from J, leaving 18 bases between them. The length of the CDR3 is 15 residues. Per the germline V gene, CDR1 is MRHNA and CDR2 is SNTAGT. The study's findings and limits: The study found excess low generation probability among twin-shared out-of-frame alpha sequences. The study found weaker excess twin sharing in beta out-of-frame sequences.

These records were also assigned to another study, of yellow fever vaccine responses in identical twins.

The sequence was collected from a woman aged 18-30 years in good health. Sequences were obtained from memory (CD45RO+) T cells sorted from blood. This chain joins TRBV6-4 and TRBJ2-1; possible D gene TRBD2, 6 bases. CDR3 in DNA: TGTGCCAGCAGTGAGGGAGCGGAGGGGAGATCTGAGCAGTTCTTC. It translates to CASSEGAEGRSEQFF.